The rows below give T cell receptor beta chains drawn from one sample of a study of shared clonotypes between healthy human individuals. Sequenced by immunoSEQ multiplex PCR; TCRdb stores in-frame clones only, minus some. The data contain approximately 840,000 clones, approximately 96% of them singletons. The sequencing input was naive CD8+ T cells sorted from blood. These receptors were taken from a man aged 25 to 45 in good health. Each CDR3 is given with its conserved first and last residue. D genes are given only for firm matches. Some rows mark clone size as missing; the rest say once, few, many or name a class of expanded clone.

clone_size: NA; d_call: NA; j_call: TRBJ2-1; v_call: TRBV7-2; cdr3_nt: TGTGCCAGCAGCCCGACTCAAGGACCATACAATGAGCAGTTCTTC; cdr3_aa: CASSPTQGPYNEQFF
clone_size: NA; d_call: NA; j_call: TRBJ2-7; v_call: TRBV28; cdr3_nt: TGTGCCAGTGAAGCGGGCTCGGGTTCCTACGAGCAGTACTTC; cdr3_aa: CASEAGSGSYEQYF
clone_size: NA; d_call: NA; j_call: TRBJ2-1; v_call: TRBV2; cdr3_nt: TGTGCCAGCAGACCGTACAATGAGCAGTTCTTC; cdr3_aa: CASRPYNEQFF
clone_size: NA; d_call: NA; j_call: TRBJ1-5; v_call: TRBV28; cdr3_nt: TGTGCCAGCAGCCCTTACCGATCTGGTCAGCCCCAGCATTTT; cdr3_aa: CASSPYRSGQPQHF
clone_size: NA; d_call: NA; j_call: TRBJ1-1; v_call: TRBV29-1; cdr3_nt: TGCAGCGTTGATCTCCGCACTGAAGCTTTCTTT; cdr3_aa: CSVDLRTEAFF
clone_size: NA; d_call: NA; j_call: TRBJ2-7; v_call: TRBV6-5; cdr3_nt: TGTGCCAGCAGTGGGCGGGGCTCCTCCTACGAGCAGTACTTC; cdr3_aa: CASSGRGSSYEQYF
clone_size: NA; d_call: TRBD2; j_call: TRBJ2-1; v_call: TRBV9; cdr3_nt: TGTGCCAGCAGCGGACTAGCGGGAGGTGGTTACAATGAGCAGTTCTTC; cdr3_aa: CASSGLAGGGYNEQFF
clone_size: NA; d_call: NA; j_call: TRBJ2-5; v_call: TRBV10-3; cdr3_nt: TGTGCCATCAAGAACGATTTGTACCAAGAGACCCAGTACTTC; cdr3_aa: CAIKNDLYQETQYF
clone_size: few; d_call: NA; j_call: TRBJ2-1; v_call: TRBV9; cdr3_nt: TGTGCCAGCAGCGTAGCCAATGAGCAGTTCTTC; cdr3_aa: CASSVANEQFF
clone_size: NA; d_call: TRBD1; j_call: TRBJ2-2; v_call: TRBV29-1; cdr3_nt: TGCAGCGTAGCCGGGACAGCACACACCGGGGAGCTGTTTTTT; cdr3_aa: CSVAGTAHTGELFF
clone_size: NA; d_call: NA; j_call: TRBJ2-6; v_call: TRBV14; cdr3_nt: TGTGCCAGCAGCCAACGGGGCTCGGGGGCCAACGTCCTGACTTTC; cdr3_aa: CASSQRGSGANVLTF
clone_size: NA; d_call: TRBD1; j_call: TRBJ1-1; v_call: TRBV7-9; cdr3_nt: TGTGCCAGCAGCTCGCGGATGGACAGGGGCACTGAAGCTTTCTTT; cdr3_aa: CASSSRMDRGTEAFF
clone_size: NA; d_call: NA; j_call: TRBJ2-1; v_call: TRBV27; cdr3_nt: TGTGCCAGCGGTCAGAGGAGGGGGCGAGGTGATGAGCAGTTCTTC; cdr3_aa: CASGQRRGRGDEQFF
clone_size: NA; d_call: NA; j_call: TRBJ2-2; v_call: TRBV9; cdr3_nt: TGTGCCAGCAGGTGGGACGGGGACACCGGGGAGCTGTTTTTT; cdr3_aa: CASRWDGDTGELFF
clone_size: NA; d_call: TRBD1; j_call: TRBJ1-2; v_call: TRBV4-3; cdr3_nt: TGCGCCAGCAGCCGGCGACAGGGATCGTTTGGCTACACCTTC; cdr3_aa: CASSRRQGSFGYTF
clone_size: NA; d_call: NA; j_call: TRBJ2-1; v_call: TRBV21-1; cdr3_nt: TGTGCCAGCAGCAAAGGGACTAGCGGGAAGGGTGAGCAGTTCTTC; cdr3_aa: CASSKGTSGKGEQFF
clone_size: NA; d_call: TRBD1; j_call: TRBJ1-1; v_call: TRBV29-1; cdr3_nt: TGCAGCGTTGAAGGAGCCCCCGGGACAGCGAGTGAAGCTTTCTTT; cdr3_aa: CSVEGAPGTASEAFF
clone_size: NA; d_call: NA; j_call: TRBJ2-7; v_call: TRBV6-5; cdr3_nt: TGTGCCAGCAGTTACATCGGGGCCGAGCAGTACTTC; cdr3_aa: CASSYIGAEQYF
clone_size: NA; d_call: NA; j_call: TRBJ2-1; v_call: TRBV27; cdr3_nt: TGTGCCAGCAGTATGGGAGATGGATACAATGAGCAGTTCTTC; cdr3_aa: CASSMGDGYNEQFF
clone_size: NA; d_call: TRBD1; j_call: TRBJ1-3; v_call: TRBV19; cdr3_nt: TGTGCCAGTACTCCTCGTTACCGGGACAGGCGGATGAGCTCTGGAAACACCATATATTTT; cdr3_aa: CASTPRYRDRRMSSGNTIYF
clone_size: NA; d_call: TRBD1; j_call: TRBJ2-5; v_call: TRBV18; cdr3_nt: TGTGCCAGCTCACCACCATTGGACAGGGCTAAGACCCAGTACTTC; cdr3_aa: CASSPPLDRAKTQYF
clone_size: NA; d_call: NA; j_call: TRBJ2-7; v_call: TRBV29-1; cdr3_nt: TGCAGCGTTGAAGATCTCGGACACAGTTACGAGCAGTACTTC; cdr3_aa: CSVEDLGHSYEQYF
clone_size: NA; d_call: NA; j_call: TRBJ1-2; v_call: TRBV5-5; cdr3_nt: TGTGCCAGCAGCTTAAAAAACCGGGACTCGGGCTACACCTTC; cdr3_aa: CASSLKNRDSGYTF
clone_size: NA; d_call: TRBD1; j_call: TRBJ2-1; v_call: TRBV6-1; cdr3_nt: TGTGCCAGCAGCGACTGGACAGGGGGTCTAGATGAGCAGTTCTTC; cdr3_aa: CASSDWTGGLDEQFF
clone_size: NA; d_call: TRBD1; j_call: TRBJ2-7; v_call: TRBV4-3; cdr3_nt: TGCGCCAGCAGCCAATATTCCGCTAGGGACAGGGGATACGAGCAGTACTTC; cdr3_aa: CASSQYSARDRGYEQYF
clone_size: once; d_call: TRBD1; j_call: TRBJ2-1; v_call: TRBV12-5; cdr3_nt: TGTGCTAGTGGTTTCGGACAGGCCAATGAGCAGTTCTTC; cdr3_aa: CASGFGQANEQFF
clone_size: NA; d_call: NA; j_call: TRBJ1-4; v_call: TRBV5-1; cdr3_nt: TGCGCCAGCGCCCAGAGGGATGGGAGTGAAAAACTGTTTTTT; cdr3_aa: CASAQRDGSEKLFF
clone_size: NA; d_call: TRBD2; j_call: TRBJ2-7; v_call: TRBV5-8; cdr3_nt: TGTGCCAGCAGCCCGTCCGGACTAGCAGACTACGAGCAGTACTTC; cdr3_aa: CASSPSGLADYEQYF
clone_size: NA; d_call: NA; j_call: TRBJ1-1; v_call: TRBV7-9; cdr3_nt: TGTGCCGGGAGGGCTGCGGAGTTCACTGAAGCTTTCTTT; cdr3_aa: CAGRAAEFTEAFF
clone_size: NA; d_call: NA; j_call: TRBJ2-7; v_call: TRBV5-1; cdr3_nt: TGCGCCAGCTCGGGGGAAGCATACGAGCAGTACTTC; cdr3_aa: CASSGEAYEQYF
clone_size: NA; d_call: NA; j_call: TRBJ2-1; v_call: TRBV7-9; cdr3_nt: TGTGCCAGCGACGCCCAGGACTCCTACAATGAGCAGTTCTTC; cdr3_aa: CASDAQDSYNEQFF
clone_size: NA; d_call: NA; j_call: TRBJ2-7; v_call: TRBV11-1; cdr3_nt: TGTGCCAGCAGCTTAGAGGAGGGGGCCTACGAGCAGTACTTC; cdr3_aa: CASSLEEGAYEQYF
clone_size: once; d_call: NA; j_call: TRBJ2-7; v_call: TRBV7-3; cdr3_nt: TGTGCCAGCAGCCCGAACGGGGATTACTACGAGCAGTACTTC; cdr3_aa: CASSPNGDYYEQYF
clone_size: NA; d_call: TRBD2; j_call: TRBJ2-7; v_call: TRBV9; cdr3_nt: TGTGCCAGCAGCGTAGAGGAGAGCGGGAGCTACGAGCAGTACTTC; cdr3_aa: CASSVEESGSYEQYF
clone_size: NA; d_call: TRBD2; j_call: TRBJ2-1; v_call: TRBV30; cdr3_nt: TGTGCCTGGAGTGGGGGGCTAGCGGGCAATGAGCAGTTCTTC; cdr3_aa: CAWSGGLAGNEQFF
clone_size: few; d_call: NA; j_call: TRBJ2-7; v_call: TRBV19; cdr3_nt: TGTGCCAGTAGTATCGTGGGGAGCTCCTACGAGCAGTACTTC; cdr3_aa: CASSIVGSSYEQYF
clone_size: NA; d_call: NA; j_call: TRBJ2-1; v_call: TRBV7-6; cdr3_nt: TGTGCCAGCAGCTTAGGTGGTGAGGCCTACAATGAGCAGTTCTTC; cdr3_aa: CASSLGGEAYNEQFF
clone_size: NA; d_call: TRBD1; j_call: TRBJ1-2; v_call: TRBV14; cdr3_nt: TGTGCCAGCAGCCAAGATGTTGGACAGGGGTCCTTTAACTATGGCTACACCTTC; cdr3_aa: CASSQDVGQGSFNYGYTF
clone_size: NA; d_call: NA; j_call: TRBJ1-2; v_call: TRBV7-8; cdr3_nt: TGTGCCAGCAGCTTACTAGTAGGGTGGTATGGCTACACCTTC; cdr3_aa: CASSLLVGWYGYTF
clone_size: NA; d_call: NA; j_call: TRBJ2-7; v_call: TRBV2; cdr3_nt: TGTGCCAGCAGTGAAGCGCTGGGGACAAAGTCCTACGAGCAGTACTTC; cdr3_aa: CASSEALGTKSYEQYF
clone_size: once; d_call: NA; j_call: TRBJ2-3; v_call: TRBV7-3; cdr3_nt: TGTGCCAGCAGTCTGGCGGGGAGCACAGATACGCAGTATTTT; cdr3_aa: CASSLAGSTDTQYF
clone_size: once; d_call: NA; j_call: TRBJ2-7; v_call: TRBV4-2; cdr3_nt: TGTGCCAGCAGCCAAGATGGGACCTCGGGAGAGCAGTACTTC; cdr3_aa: CASSQDGTSGEQYF
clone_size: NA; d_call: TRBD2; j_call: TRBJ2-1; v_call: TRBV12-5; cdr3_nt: TGTGCTAGTGGTTGGACTAGGAGGCAGTTCTTC; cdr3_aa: CASGWTRRQFF
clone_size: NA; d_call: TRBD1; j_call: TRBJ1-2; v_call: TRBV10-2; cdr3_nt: TGCGCCAGCGAAGGGACAGATGGCTACACCTTC; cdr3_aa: CASEGTDGYTF
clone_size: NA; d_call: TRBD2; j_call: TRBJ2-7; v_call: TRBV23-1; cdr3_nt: TGCGCCAGCCGACCGGGGGGGGCGGAAGATTACGAGCAGTACTTC; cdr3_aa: CASRPGGAEDYEQYF
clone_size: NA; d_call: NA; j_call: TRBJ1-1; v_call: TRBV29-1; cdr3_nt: TGCAGCGTTGAAGACATGGGATCTGGTACTGAAGCTTTCTTT; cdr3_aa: CSVEDMGSGTEAFF
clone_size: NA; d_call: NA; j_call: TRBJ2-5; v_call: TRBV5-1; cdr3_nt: TGCGCCAGCAGCTTGTTGAGGGTCCCGGAGACCCAGTACTTC; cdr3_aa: CASSLLRVPETQYF
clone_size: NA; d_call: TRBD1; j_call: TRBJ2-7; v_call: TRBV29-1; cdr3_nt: TGCAGCGTTGAAGCCAGGGGACAGGGGGCGCGCTACGAGCAGTACTTC; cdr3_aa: CSVEARGQGARYEQYF
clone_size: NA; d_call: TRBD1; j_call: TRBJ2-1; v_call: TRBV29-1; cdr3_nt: TGCAGCGTTACCCCACCCTCCGGGACAGCCCTCAATGAGCAGTTCTTC; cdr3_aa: CSVTPPSGTALNEQFF
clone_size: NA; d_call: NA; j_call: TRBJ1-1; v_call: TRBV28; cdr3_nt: TGTGCCAGCAGTTTTTTTACCACGAACACTGAAGCTTTCTTT; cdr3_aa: CASSFFTTNTEAFF
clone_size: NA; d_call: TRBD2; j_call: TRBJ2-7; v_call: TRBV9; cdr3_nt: TGTGCCAGCAGCGTAGGACTACCCTCCACGGGACTAGCGGGAGGAACCTACGAGCAGTACTTC; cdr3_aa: CASSVGLPSTGLAGGTYEQYF
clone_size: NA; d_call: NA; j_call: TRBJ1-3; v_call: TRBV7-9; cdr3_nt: TGTGCCAGCAGCATAAAGACAGGCGCTGGAAACACCATATATTTT; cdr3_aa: CASSIKTGAGNTIYF
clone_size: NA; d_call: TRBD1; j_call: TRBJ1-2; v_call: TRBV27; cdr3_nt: TGTGCCAGCAGTAGGACAGGGAGAAACTATGGCTACACCTTC; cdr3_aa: CASSRTGRNYGYTF
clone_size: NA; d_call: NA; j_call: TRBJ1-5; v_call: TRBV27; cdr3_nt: TGTGCCAGCAGTCCCACCGGGGTTCATCAGCCCCAGCATTTT; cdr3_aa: CASSPTGVHQPQHF
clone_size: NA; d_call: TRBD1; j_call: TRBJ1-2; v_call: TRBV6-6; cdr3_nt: TGTGCCAGCATCAGGGGACAGGGGGACGCCTATGGCTACACCTTC; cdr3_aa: CASIRGQGDAYGYTF
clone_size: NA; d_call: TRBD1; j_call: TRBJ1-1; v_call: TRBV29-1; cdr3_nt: TGCAGCGTAACAACAGGGGGCACTGAAGCTTTCTTT; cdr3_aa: CSVTTGGTEAFF
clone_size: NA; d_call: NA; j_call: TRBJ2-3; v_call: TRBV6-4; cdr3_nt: TGTGCCAGCAGTGAGCTTCTCTTCACAGATACGCAGTATTTT; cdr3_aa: CASSELLFTDTQYF
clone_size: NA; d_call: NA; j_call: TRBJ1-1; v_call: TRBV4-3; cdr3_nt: TGCGCCAGCAGCCCCAACCTGGGCTACACTGAAGCTTTCTTT; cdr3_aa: CASSPNLGYTEAFF
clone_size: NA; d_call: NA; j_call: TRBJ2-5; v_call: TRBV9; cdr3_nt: TGTGCCAGCAGCAACCGATGGGGCAGCCAAGAGACCCAGTACTTC; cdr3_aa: CASSNRWGSQETQYF